The 29 T cell receptor beta chains below were found in one sample sequenced in a study of cytomegalovirus exposure and HLA in healthy donors. PCR used 60 Vbeta primers and 13 Jbeta primers. The repertoire was sequenced with immunoSEQ multiplex PCR; TCRdb's copy has only in-frame clones and lacks some. The data hold around 140,000 clones, with around 57% observed a single time. Material: PBMCs. These receptor sequences come from a male donor in good health and CMV-seronegative.

About this clone: This same CDR3 is encoded by further DNA sequences in the sample. This CDR3 is CASSPRSNQPQHF. The DNA of the CDR3 is TGTGCCAGCAGTCCTCGTAGCAATCAGCCCCAGCATTTT. This chain connects TRBV7-2 to TRBJ1-5; D not resolved. This CDR3 comprises 13 residues. With 6 bases removed from V and 0 bases from J, the gap between germline ends came to 6 bases. Germline loops: CDR1 SGHTA, CDR2 FQGNSA.

The genes are TRBV5-4 and TRBJ1-4, with 8 bases lining up with TRBD1. This CDR3 comprises 15 residues. V lost 5 bases, J lost 3 bases, and 6 bases stayed unmatched. CDR1 is SGHNT and CDR2 is YYREEE in the germline V gene (reference sequence). CDR3 DNA sequence: TGTGCCAGCAGATCCAAGACAGGGGCTAATGAAAAACTGTTTTTT. Its translation is CASRSKTGANEKLFF. The full variable domain, rest sourced from reference TRBV5-4 and TRBJ1-4, is ETGVTQSPTHLIKTRGQQVTLRCSSQSGHNTVSWYQQALGQGPQFIFQYYREEENGRGNFPPRFSGLQFPNYSSELNVNALELDDSALYLCASRSKTGANEKLFFGSGTQLSVL.

This clone was observed a few times. V usage is TRBV18 and J usage is TRBJ2-5, with D possibly TRBD1 on 5 matching bases. CDR3 length: 14 residues. Germline CDR1 reads KGHSH; CDR2 reads LQKENI. V shed 4 bases and J shed 4 bases, with 13 bases lying between them. As DNA, the CDR3 is TGTGCCAGCTCACGTTCGTATCAGGGAGAGACCCAGTACTTC. This sequence encodes CASSRSYQGETQYF.

This sequence joins TRBV5-1 and TRBJ1-2; 9 bases line up with TRBD1. The germline CDR1 and CDR2 sequences are SGHRS and YFSETQ. The CDR3 is 14 residues long. The J segment lost 2 bases and the V segment lost 4 bases, leaving 3 bases of the junction unmatched. In DNA, the CDR3 is TGCGCCAGCAGCACCGGACAGGGGAACTATGGCTACACCTTC. The encoded protein is CASSTGQGNYGYTF.

This clone was observed a few times. The gene calls are TRBV10-3 and TRBJ1-5; D unclear. The germline V gene encodes CDR1 ENHRY and CDR2 SYGVKD. Trimming shortened V by 4 bases and J by 3 bases, and 7 bases separated the two germline ends. The length of the CDR3 is 13 residues. The DNA for the CDR3 is TGTGCCATCAGTGGGGAGGTCAATCAGCCCCAGCATTTT. It encodes CAISGEVNQPQHF.

This clone has only one observation. The chain couples TRBV28 to TRBJ2-2, with 8 positions matching TRBD1. The germline V gene has CDR1 MDHEN and CDR2 SYDVKM. The V and J ends lost 8 bases and 4 bases, in that order; junction bases with no gene match: 6. This CDR3 spans 14 amino acids. The DNA of the CDR3 is TGTGCCAGCCTCCAGGGGGCGAGCACCGGGGAGCTGTTTTTT. Amino acid sequence: CASLQGASTGELFF.

V usage is TRBV5-6 and J usage is TRBJ1-2; TRBD1 matches 7 bases. Germline CDR1 and CDR2: SGHDT and YYEEEE. The CDR3 is made up of 14 amino acids. J lost 4 bases, V lost 0 bases, and 3 bases had no gene match. CDR3: CASSLEGAGYGYTF. The DNA of the CDR3 is TGTGCCAGCAGCTTGGAGGGGGCAGGCTATGGCTACACCTTC.

This chain links TRBV5-1 with TRBJ2-1; 12 nucleotides agree with TRBD2. Germline V gene lookup returns CDR1 SGHRS and CDR2 YFSETQ. The CDR3 extends over 16 amino acids. The V and J ends lost 3 bases and 3 bases, in that order; junction bases with no gene match: 4. CDR3 nucleotide sequence: TGCGCCAGCAGCTCCCTGACTAGCGGGAGCTACAATGAGCAGTTCTTC. Its protein product is CASSSLTSGSYNEQFF.

The chain has TRBV20-1 and TRBJ2-1; D is undetermined. In germline, CDR1 is DFQATT, CDR2 SNEGSKA (reference sequence). The CDR3 covers 10 residues. V lost 2 bases and J lost 8, with 4 bases in between. CDR3 sequence (DNA): TGCAGTGCTAGAATCGATGAGCAGTTCTTC. Translation: CSARIDEQFF.

This rearrangement joins TRBV4-1 to TRBJ2-7; tentative D call: TRBD2 (6 bases). Trimming cost V 2 bases and J 6 bases, with 11 bases left between them. Per the germline V gene, CDR1 is MGHRA and CDR2 is YSYEKL. The CDR3 contains 13 residues. DNA for the CDR3: TGCGCCAGCAGCCAATCCGAGGGACTCGAGCAGTACTTC. It translates to CASSQSEGLEQYF.

The gene calls are TRBV4-2 and TRBJ2-1, with TRBD2 matching over 9 bases. V shed 1 base, J shed 1 base, and the junction held 5 bases outside the gene matches. CDR1 and CDR2 (germline): LGHNA, YNFKEQ. This CDR3 comprises 17 residues. Here the CDR3 reads CASSQAAGGGSYNEQFF. CDR3 in DNA: TGTGCCAGCAGCCAAGCTGCGGGAGGGGGTTCCTACAATGAGCAGTTCTTC.

This chain joins TRBV9 and TRBJ2-2, with D uncertain. The V and J ends lost 3 bases and 7 bases respectively, with 13 bases between them. The germline V gene encodes CDR1 SGDLS and CDR2 YYNGEE. This CDR3 is built from 14 residues. CDR3 loop: CASSAGLGGGELFF. DNA of the CDR3: TGTGCCAGCAGCGCAGGATTGGGTGGCGGGGAGCTGTTTTTT.

CDR3 in amino acids: CASSIDAEPPYGYTF. DNA for the CDR3: TGTGCCAGTAGTATAGACGCCGAGCCACCCTATGGCTACACCTTC. V gene TRBV19 combines with J gene TRBJ1-2; D not resolved. Germline assignment: CDR1 LNHDA and CDR2 SQIVND (reference sequence). The V end lost 0 bases, the J end lost 4 bases, and 12 bases lay between the germline ends. The CDR3 extends over 15 amino acids.

This chain uses TRBV7-2 with TRBJ2-1; weak D call: TRBD1 (5 bases). The CDR3 spans 13 residues. The germline CDR1 and CDR2 sequences are SGHTA and FQGNSA. The V end was cut by 5 bases, the J end by 7 bases, with 12 bases between. Here the CDR3 DNA reads TGTGCCAGCAGCCAATCAGGGAAGAATGAGCAGTTCTTC. Translated, it gives CASSQSGKNEQFF.

For the CDR3, the DNA is TGTGCCAGCAGTTACTCGAACAGGGGGGACTCACCCCTCCACTTT. It specifies CASSYSNRGDSPLHF. The chain couples TRBV6-5 to TRBJ1-6, with TRBD1 matching 8 bases. Trimming cost V 0 bases and J 10 bases; bases outside gene matches: 5. Germline lookup yields CDR1 MNHEY and CDR2 SVGAGI. The CDR3 has 15 residues.

The rearrangement links TRBV10-3 to TRBJ2-7, with a weak D call TRBD1 (5 bases). The CDR3 runs to 13 residues. Per germline, CDR1 ENHRY and CDR2 SYGVKD. The V and J ends lost 8 bases and 4 bases respectively, with 15 bases between them. This CDR3 reads CAIGLGQGYEQYF. The CDR3 nucleotides read TGTGCCATCGGTCTGGGGCAGGGATACGAGCAGTACTTC.

This chain joins TRBV19 and TRBJ2-5; TRBD2 aligns across 11 bases. CDR1 is LNHDA, CDR2 SQIVND, per germline (reference sequence). The CDR3 has 15 residues. V was pared by 3 bases and J by 3 bases, with 3 bases of the junction left unmatched. This CDR3 reads CASSIILAGEETQYF. CDR3 sequence (DNA): TGTGCCAGTAGTATCATACTAGCGGGGGAAGAGACCCAGTACTTC.

The chain couples TRBV19 to TRBJ2-2; 8 bases are a match to TRBD2. The V gene's germline CDR1 is LNHDA and CDR2 SQIVND (reference sequence). This CDR3 comprises 16 residues. V trimming: 4 bases; J trimming: 4 bases; junction bases outside the gene matches: 8. The CDR3 sequence: CASSNPGGGSTGELFF. Here the CDR3 DNA reads TGTGCCAGTAGTAACCCCGGCGGGGGGAGCACCGGGGAGCTGTTTTTT.

Concerning this clone: The junction and the germline gene differ at one end; a read error may be behind it. This chain links TRBV7-9 with TRBJ1-2, with D possibly matching TRBD1 (5 bases). CDR3 length: 14 residues. CDR1 SEHNR and CDR2 FQNEAQ come from the germline V gene (reference sequence). The CDR3 DNA follows: TGTGCCAGCAGCTTAGATCAGGGCTCCTATGGCTACCCCTTC. Translation gives CASSLDQGSYGYPF.

This clone appeared a few times. The CDR3 nucleotides are TGCAGCGTCCCGGGGGGGAAAGATGGCTACACCTTC. This sequence encodes CSVPGGKDGYTF. The J gene is TRBJ1-2, the V gene TRBV29-1, with D tentatively TRBD1 (5 bases). The V end lost 6 bases, the J end lost 6 bases, and 14 bases lay between the germline ends. Per germline, CDR1 SQVTM and CDR2 ANQGSEA. The CDR3 consists of 12 residues.

J is TRBJ2-1 and V is TRBV6-5; 7 nucleotides agree with TRBD2. This CDR3 has 14 amino acids. Germline CDR1 is MNHEY and CDR2 is SVGAGI. J lost 7 bases, V lost 8 bases, and 11 bases had no gene match. CDR3 DNA: TGTGCCAGCGAGAAGCGGGGTGGGGGAAATGAGCAGTTCTTC. This translates into CASEKRGGGNEQFF.

This clone was found a few times. V and J are TRBV4-1 and TRBJ1-1; D uncertain. The CDR3 spans 15 residues. V was cut by 1 base and J by 1 base, with 10 bases left in between. Germline V gives CDR1 MGHRA, CDR2 YSYEKL. The CDR3 nucleotides read TGCGCCAGCAGCCAAGGACATAGTAAGAACACTGAAGCTTTCTTT. Translating gives CASSQGHSKNTEAFF.

This sequence joins TRBV6-1 and TRBJ2-7; no clear D gene. V dropped 1 base and J dropped 2 bases, with 12 bases sitting between them. Per germline, CDR1 MNHNS and CDR2 SASEGT. This CDR3 spans 15 amino acids. The CDR3 region has the DNA TGTGCCAGCAGTGAAGTGTCAACAGAAACCTACGAGCAGTACTTC. Translation: CASSEVSTETYEQYF.

The chain recombines TRBV6-6 with TRBJ2-7; 7 nucleotides align to TRBD1. The CDR3 is 14 amino acids. Germline CDR1 MNHNY, CDR2 SVGAGI (reference sequence). With 2 bases clipped from V and 2 bases from J, the junction kept 3 bases outside the gene matches. Written as DNA, the CDR3 is TGTGCCAGCAGTTACATAGGGACAGCCTACGAGCAGTACTTC. It yields the protein CASSYIGTAYEQYF.

The CDR3 nucleotides read TGTGCCAGCAGAGGGCAGGGGGATATCTACGAGCAGTACTTC. It codes for CASRGQGDIYEQYF. This chain joins TRBV28 and TRBJ2-7, with TRBD1 matching over 7 bases. CDR1 MDHEN and CDR2 SYDVKM come from the germline V gene. The CDR3 is 14 amino acids. V dropped 6 bases and J dropped 3; count of bases not matched to a gene: 8. The full variable domain, rest sourced from reference TRBV28 and TRBJ2-7, is DVKVTQSSRYLVKRTGEKVFLECVQDMDHENMFWYRQDPGLGLRLIYFSYDVKMKEKGDIPEGYSVSREKKERFSLILESASTNQTSMYLCASRGQGDIYEQYFGPGTRLTVT.

CDR3 sequence (DNA): TGTGCCAGCAGTGAAGTAGGGGTGACTGAGCAGTTCTTC. Protein sequence: CASSEVGVTEQFF. The chain uses TRBV6-1 and TRBJ2-1, with a tentative D call TRBD1 (5 bases). Germline CDR1 reads MNHNS; CDR2 reads SASEGT. The CDR3 is 13 residues long. Trimming took off 1 base at V and 9 bases at J, with 10 bases between the two ends.

The V and J genes are TRBV28 and TRBJ1-2; 8 bases align to TRBD1. The CDR3 contains 15 residues. From germline, CDR1 is MDHEN and CDR2 SYDVKM. The trim removed 6 bases at V and 6 bases at J, leaving 12 bases unmatched. CDR3 region: CASRLDREGSDGYTF. The DNA of the CDR3 is TGTGCCAGCAGGTTGGACAGGGAGGGTTCGGATGGCTACACCTTC.

The genes are TRBV19 and TRBJ1-1; 8 nucleotides align to TRBD1. Per germline, CDR1 LNHDA and CDR2 SQIVND (reference sequence). The CDR3 totals 13 residues. The junction had 4 bases not matched to a gene; V was cut back by 10 bases and J by 0 bases. The CDR3 spells CATRQGMNTEAFF. The CDR3 DNA follows: TGTGCCACCCGACAGGGGATGAACACTGAAGCTTTCTTT.

The chain joins TRBV19 to TRBJ1-4, with TRBD1 as a possible D gene (6 bases). CDR1 is LNHDA, CDR2 SQIVND, per germline (reference sequence). The CDR3 totals 17 residues. Trimming shortened V by 4 bases and J by 0 bases, and 15 bases separated the two germline ends. The chain's CDR3 is CASSTQGNPATNEKLFF. CDR3 sequence (DNA): TGTGCCAGTAGTACCCAGGGGAACCCTGCAACTAATGAAAAACTGTTTTTT.